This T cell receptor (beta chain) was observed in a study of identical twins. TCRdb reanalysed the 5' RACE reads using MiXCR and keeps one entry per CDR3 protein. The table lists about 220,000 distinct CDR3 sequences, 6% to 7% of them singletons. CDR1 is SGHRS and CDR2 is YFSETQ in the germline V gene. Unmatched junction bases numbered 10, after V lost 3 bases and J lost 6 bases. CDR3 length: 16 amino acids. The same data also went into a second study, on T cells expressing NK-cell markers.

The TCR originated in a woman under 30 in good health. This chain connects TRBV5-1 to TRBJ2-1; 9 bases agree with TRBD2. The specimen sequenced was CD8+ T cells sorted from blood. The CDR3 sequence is CASSSLEGLASNEQFF. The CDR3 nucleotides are TGCGCCAGCAGCTCCCTTGAGGGACTAGCCTCCAATGAGCAGTTCTTC.